Listed below are T cell receptor beta chains from one sample, sequenced in a study of blood T cell repertoires in COVID-19. Measured with immunoSEQ multiplex PCR; TCRdb has only the in-frame clones, and not every one. The sample comprises around 92,000 clones, about 86% of which are singletons, and roughly 13% rests with the top ten. The sequencing sample was made of peripheral blood. The receptors come from a woman aged 55-69 years in a cohort sampled during active or convalescent COVID-19. CDR3s include the opening cysteine and the closing phenylalanine or tryptophan. D genes are given only for firm matches.

cdr3_aa j_call d_call v_call
CASSETGATYYGYTF TRBJ1-2 NA TRBV2
CASTPKGLAGAGEQFF TRBJ2-1 TRBD2 TRBV19
CASSSTLGGQEQFF TRBJ2-1 TRBD1 TRBV6-5
CASSVGGGDSYNEQFF TRBJ2-1 NA TRBV9
CASSPGQGDYGYTF TRBJ1-2 TRBD1 TRBV5-1
CASSPAGDHEQYF TRBJ2-7 NA TRBV18
CASSGDWGGRTQYF TRBJ2-5 TRBD2 TRBV5-4
CASSLGQIDNSPLHF TRBJ1-6 NA TRBV7-9
CASNPHWSSYEQYF TRBJ2-7 NA TRBV6-6
CASSTGQPQHF TRBJ1-5 NA TRBV2
CASSSLSGSPRLAYEQYF TRBJ2-7 TRBD2 TRBV3-1/TRBV3-2
CASSSSGTADTQYF TRBJ2-3 TRBD2 TRBV28
CASSKGQRSYEQYF TRBJ2-7 TRBD1 TRBV9
CASSLEQGDYGYTF TRBJ1-2 TRBD1 TRBV7-2
CASSMRGYSNQPQHF TRBJ1-5 NA TRBV6-5
CASSQDIRGSSGNTIYF TRBJ1-3 NA TRBV4-1
CASSLETGALNSPLHF TRBJ1-6 TRBD1 TRBV5-1
CASIPMLAGGYNEQFF TRBJ2-1 TRBD2 TRBV6-6
CASSRFFRGTQETQYF TRBJ2-5 TRBD1 TRBV4-1
CASSLAGDFAYEQYF TRBJ2-7 NA TRBV11-2
CASSLGPGEGPGYTF TRBJ1-2 NA TRBV5-1
CATSSTPQGNQPQHF TRBJ1-5 NA TRBV15
CASNRDSRDTQYF TRBJ2-3 TRBD1 TRBV2
CASSPDGGISAFF TRBJ1-1 NA TRBV18
CASSVTSGEQFF TRBJ2-1 TRBD2 TRBV2
CASSIVRGSSANYGYTF TRBJ1-2 NA TRBV19
CASSDRRGYTF TRBJ1-2 NA TRBV19
CASSVGGYYGYTF TRBJ1-2 NA TRBV7-2
CASSFSGSNYGYTF TRBJ1-2 NA TRBV5-6
CASSKEGAGKIWSNQPQHF TRBJ1-5 NA TRBV21-1
CASSPLGQSYGYTF TRBJ1-2 TRBD1 TRBV18
CASSQDGGSYEQYF TRBJ2-7 NA TRBV3-1/TRBV3-2
CASSKGLPTSSYNEQFF TRBJ2-1 NA TRBV11-2
CASSITSGGDTQYF TRBJ2-3 TRBD2 TRBV19
CATGLAGGYEQYF TRBJ2-7 TRBD2 TRBV11-2
CASSLGGTGTYNEQFF TRBJ2-1 TRBD1 TRBV7-9
CASSELKGLAGGYNEQFF TRBJ2-1 TRBD2 TRBV6-1
CASRATTTDTQYF TRBJ2-3 NA TRBV4-2
CSVVKGLEQYF TRBJ2-7 NA TRBV29-1
CASSLGTGGTNYGYTF TRBJ1-2 NA TRBV5-1
CASSLVGGRENEQFF TRBJ2-1 TRBD2 TRBV7-2
CASSPPSAGRTDTQYF TRBJ2-3 TRBD2 TRBV18
CASSGQSSSYEQYF TRBJ2-7 NA TRBV5-1
CASSIGLAMDEQFF TRBJ2-1 NA TRBV19
CASSLGGAGNEQFF TRBJ2-1 NA TRBV7-9
CATTGVGNSPLHF TRBJ1-6 TRBD1 TRBV6-5
CASSLIGDTEAFF TRBJ1-1 NA TRBV28
CSASAGGGNTIYF TRBJ1-3 TRBD1 TRBV20-1
CASSQGQGVRWETQYF TRBJ2-5 TRBD1 TRBV19
CAWSVLRGGEQYF TRBJ2-7 NA TRBV30
CASSLFPVWTENEKLFF TRBJ1-4 NA TRBV5-1
CASSARQGAWDTEAFF TRBJ1-1 TRBD1 TRBV9
CASSVESTSGSTDTQYF TRBJ2-3 TRBD2 TRBV9
CASSPGQRITDTQYF TRBJ2-3 TRBD1 TRBV7-9
CAWSVGLAGVETQYF TRBJ2-5 TRBD2 TRBV30
CASSSGLAGPQETQYF TRBJ2-5 TRBD2 TRBV5-1
CASSQDQVAGVDSGELFF TRBJ2-2 TRBD2 TRBV4-1